This T cell receptor (beta chain) emerged from a study of CXCR3-negative and CXCR3-positive naive CD8 T cells. Study observations and caveats: Naive cells, whether CXCR3-negative or CXCR3-positive, had similar TRBV-TRBJ usage, while memory cells differed. TRB CDR3s were more hydrophobic in CXCR3-positive than in CXCR3-negative naive cells. Surface CD5 looked about the same in the naive subsets, so the authors worked out TCR strength from TRB CDR3 properties.

Researchers prepared the TRB cDNA libraries using 5' RACE with UMI labels. For each CDR3 protein, TCRdb gives one entry from its re-call of the 5' RACE reads, without DNA. The sample includes 60,000 to 65,000 distinct CDR3 sequences. Regarding this clonotype: Its antigen remains unknown.

CDR3 length: 17 residues. The germline V gene encodes CDR1 SGHVS and CDR2 FQNEAQ. This TCR came from a human donor in good health. Some clones in this sample may be carry-over from other donors' samples. The sequencing sample was made of naive CXCR3+ CD8+ T cells from blood. As to subset: CD45RO-CCR7+CD27+CD95- naive CD8+ T cells expressing CXCR3 (TNR3+). This chain uses TRBV7-8 with TRBJ1-2; the D call from TCRdb, TRBD1, cannot be confirmed without DNA. The CDR3 protein is CASSAYRGRGLNYGYTF.